Listed here are 26 T cell receptor beta chains from one sample, sequenced in a study of CD8 T cells in Susac syndrome. Random hexamers were used to reverse transcribe an amount of roughly 0.45 to 1 ug RNA. TCRdb re-derived calls from the immunoSEQ multiplex PCR reads in MiXCR, one entry per CDR3 protein. The sample lists roughly 130,000 distinct CDR3 sequences, about 95% occurring once. What was sequenced was CD4+ T cells from PBMCs. These receptors all come from a human donor in good health.

This rearrangement joins TRBV27 to TRBJ2-2; 7 nucleotides align to TRBD1. Per germline, CDR1 MNHEY and CDR2 SMNVEV (reference sequence). The CDR3 consists of 16 residues. Germline trimming cut 5 bases from V and 0 bases from J; bases unmatched to any gene: 6. CDR3 bases: TGTGCCAGCAGTCTCCTGCAGGGGGCGAACACCGGGGAGCTGTTTTTT. This encodes CASSLLQGANTGELFF.

This clonotype was counted once. The chain links TRBV29-1 to TRBJ2-7, with TRBD2 identical over 14 bases. Germline V gene lookup returns CDR1 SQVTM and CDR2 ANQGSEA. With V trimmed by 7 bases and J by 3 bases, 8 bases remained unmatched. The CDR3 is 15 amino acids. CDR3 protein: CSAAGTSGSFYEQYF. The CDR3 DNA is TGCAGCGCTGCCGGGACTAGCGGGAGTTTCTACGAGCAGTACTTC.

This chain joins TRBV20-1 and TRBJ1-2; D is unclear. Trimming left V 2 bases short and J 2 bases short, with 12 bases between. The CDR3 covers 14 residues. Germline-derived CDR1 and CDR2 are DFQATT and SNEGSKA (reference sequence). The CDR3 region is CSARRQPGNYGYTF. CDR3 DNA sequence: TGCAGTGCTAGACGACAACCAGGAAACTATGGCTACACCTTC.

J is TRBJ1-4 and V is TRBV5-1; D possibly corresponds to TRBD1 (5 bases). The CDR3 has 14 residues. The germline V gene has CDR1 SGHRS and CDR2 YFSETQ. The germline V and J ends were trimmed by 0 bases and 6 bases, with 9 bases remaining between them. DNA of the CDR3: TGCGCCAGCAGCTTGGGAGGGGCGGATGAAAAACTGTTTTTT. This translates into CASSLGGADEKLFF.

The J gene is TRBJ1-4, the V gene TRBV5-1; a possible D gene is TRBD1 (5 bases). Trimming left V 3 bases short and J 4 bases short, with 13 bases between. CDR1 is SGHRS and CDR2 is YFSETQ in the germline V gene. This CDR3 spans 15 amino acids. The CDR3 reads CASSWGAGSNEKLFF. The CDR3 DNA follows: TGCGCCAGCAGCTGGGGCGCGGGGAGTAATGAAAAACTGTTTTTT. The full variable domain, with the rest looked up from reference TRBV5-1 and TRBJ1-4, is KAGVTQTPRYLIKTRGQQVTLSCSPISGHRSVSWYQQTPGQGLQFLFEYFSETQRNKGNFPGRFSGRQFSNSRSEMNVSTLELGDSALYLCASSWGAGSNEKLFFGSGTQLSVL.

The chain couples TRBV29-1 to TRBJ2-2; D tentatively reads TRBD1 or TRBD2 (5 bases each). Per the germline V gene, CDR1 is SQVTM and CDR2 is ANQGSEA. The CDR3 loop spans 11 amino acids. The CDR3 DNA follows: TGCTCAGGGACCAGGCTCGGGGAGCTGTTTTTT. Encoded protein: CSGTRLGELFF.

The V call is TRBV15, the J call TRBJ2-2, with TRBD2 matching 10 bases. Trimming took 5 bases from V and 5 from J; bases not matched to a gene: 14. CDR1 and CDR2 from the germline V gene are LNHNV and YYDKDF (reference sequence). This CDR3 has 18 amino acids. The CDR3 nucleotides read TGTGCCACCAGCTTAGTAGAACCGGGACTAGCGAGAACCGGGGAGCTGTTTTTT. Translation: CATSLVEPGLARTGELFF.

V gene TRBV6-6 combines with J gene TRBJ2-5, with D perhaps given as TRBD1 or TRBD2 (7 bases each). This CDR3 is built from 12 residues. Trimming took 10 bases from V and 3 from J, leaving 12 bases between them. The germline CDR1 and CDR2 sequences are MNHNY and SVGAGI (reference sequence). The CDR3 sequence: CATRGGEETQYF. CDR3 coding DNA: TGTGCCACCAGGGGGGGGGAAGAGACCCAGTACTTC.

This clonotype occurred once. V gene TRBV5-1 combines with J gene TRBJ2-7; 7 nucleotides align to TRBD2. There are 15 residues in the CDR3. V dropped 0 bases and J dropped 6; count of bases not matched to a gene: 9. Germline lookup yields CDR1 SGHRS and CDR2 YFSETQ. The CDR3 bases are TGCGCCAGCAGCTTGGGTGGGACTATGTCGTCCGAGCAGTACTTC. Translated: CASSLGGTMSSEQYF.

The rearrangement uses TRBV6-1 and TRBJ2-2, with 13 bases that match TRBD2. The CDR3 loop spans 17 amino acids. Germline V CDR1 and CDR2: MNHNS, SASEGT. V trimming: 7 bases; J trimming: 3 bases; junction bases outside the gene matches: 8. In nucleotides, the CDR3 is TGTGCCAGCACCGGGACTAGCGGGGCCGAACACACCGGGGAGCTGTTTTTT. The encoded protein is CASTGTSGAEHTGELFF.

The chain uses TRBV7-2 and TRBJ2-7; 12 bases line up with TRBD2. Trimming cost V 4 bases and J 7 bases; bases outside gene matches: 8. The CDR3 extends over 15 amino acids. The germline V gene has CDR1 SGHTA and CDR2 FQGNSA. As DNA, the CDR3 is TGTGCCAGCAGCTCCAAGAGCGGACTAGCGGGAGAGCAGTACTTC. Translated, it gives CASSSKSGLAGEQYF.

This chain links TRBV5-4 with TRBJ1-2, with a possible D match to TRBD1 (5 bases). The germline CDR1 and CDR2 sequences are SGHNT and YYREEE (reference sequence). The CDR3 consists of 13 residues. V lost 4 bases and J lost 4, with 11 bases in between. In nucleotides, the CDR3 is TGTGCCAGCAGCCGCAGGGACGGCTATGGCTACACCTTC. It translates to CASSRRDGYGYTF.

The gene calls are TRBV11-1 and TRBJ2-5; 11 bases map to TRBD1. The CDR3 is made up of 15 amino acids. Germline V lookup: CDR1 SGHAT, CDR2 FQDESV (reference sequence). V lost 8 bases, J lost 4 bases, and 9 bases stayed unmatched. CDR3 DNA: TGTGCCAGCGATCCGGACAGGGGGCCGGGAGAGACCCAGTACTTC. Translating gives CASDPDRGPGETQYF.

CDR3 in amino acids: CSAGLRTDTQYF. CDR3 sequence (DNA): TGCAGCGCCGGACTCCGCACAGATACGCAGTATTTT. The chain is built from TRBV29-1 and TRBJ2-3, with D possibly matching TRBD2 (5 bases). The length of the CDR3 is 12 residues. Germline V gene lookup returns CDR1 SQVTM and CDR2 ANQGSEA. Trimming removed 7 bases from V and 1 base from J, with 9 bases in between.

This clonotype was detected once. The genes are TRBV7-9 and TRBJ2-5; 9 nucleotides align to TRBD2. The CDR3 runs 15 residues. V trimming: 5 bases; J trimming: 4 bases; junction bases outside the gene matches: 8. Germline CDR1 reads SEHNR; CDR2 reads FQNEAQ (reference sequence). CDR3 sequence (DNA): TGTGCCAGCAGCACCTTAGGGACTAGCACAGAGACCCAGTACTTC. This encodes CASSTLGTSTETQYF.

The chain joins TRBV5-1 to TRBJ2-7; 8 positions agree with TRBD2. CDR3 size: 15 residues. Germline lookup yields CDR1 SGHRS and CDR2 YFSETQ. Trimming cost V 4 bases and J 2 bases; bases outside gene matches: 8. This chain's CDR3 is CASSRSGRRTYEQYF. CDR3 coding DNA: TGCGCCAGCAGCAGGAGCGGGAGACGCACCTACGAGCAGTACTTC.

V gene TRBV7-2 combines with J gene TRBJ2-5, with TRBD2 matching over 10 bases. Germline V gives CDR1 SGHTA, CDR2 FQGNSA. The ends lost 1 base at V and 1 base at J; junction bases unmatched: 3. The CDR3 runs to 16 residues. The CDR3 DNA sequence: TGTGCCAGCAGCTTAGGACTAGCGGGCCCCCAAGAGACCCAGTACTTC. Its translation is CASSLGLAGPQETQYF.

The chain has TRBV29-1 and TRBJ2-7, with D perhaps assigned TRBD1 or TRBD2 (5 bases each). The CDR3 is made up of 13 amino acids. CDR1 and CDR2 (germline): SQVTM, ANQGSEA. Deletions cut 7 bases from V and 0 bases from J, with 13 bases between. The CDR3 loop reads CSAGTRLSYEQYF. The CDR3 nucleotides read TGCAGCGCAGGGACCAGACTCTCCTACGAGCAGTACTTC.

The CDR3 DNA follows: TGTGCCAGCAGTTTATTATCGGCCGCCGGGACAGGGATTGGGTATGGCTACACCTTC. Protein sequence: CASSLLSAAGTGIGYGYTF. This chain joins TRBV28 and TRBJ1-2; 9 bases agree with TRBD1. CDR1 MDHEN and CDR2 SYDVKM come from the germline V gene. This CDR3 comprises 19 residues. Trimming removed 1 base from V and 5 bases from J; junction bases left unmatched: 17.

The chain is built from TRBV2 and TRBJ1-1; no clear D gene. CDR3 length: 12 amino acids. Per the germline V gene, CDR1 is SNHLY and CDR2 is FYNNEI. V lost 8 bases to trimming and J lost 0 bases, with 7 bases between them. The CDR3 loop reads CASGQVNTEAFF. The CDR3 nucleotides read TGTGCCAGCGGGCAAGTGAACACTGAAGCTTTCTTT.

This clonotype was recorded only once. The chain combines TRBV30 with TRBJ2-1; 13 bases agree with TRBD2. CDR1 and CDR2 from the germline V gene are GTSNPN and SVGIG (reference sequence). V dropped 2 bases and J dropped 9; count of bases not matched to a gene: 13. The CDR3 runs 17 residues. CDR3 sequence (DNA): TGTGCCTGGAGTTCCACACGGACTAGCGGGAGTATGGCTGAGCAGTTCTTC. Translation: CAWSSTRTSGSMAEQFF. Drawing the rest from reference TRBV30 and TRBJ2-1, the complete variable domain is SQTIHQWPATLVQPVGSPLSLECTVEGTSNPNLYWYRQAAGRGLQLLFYSVGIGQISSEVPQNLSASRPQDRQFILSSKKLLLSDSGFYLCAWSSTRTSGSMAEQFFGPGTRLTVL.

The chain combines TRBV29-1 with TRBJ1-2; D is uncertain. The CDR3 has 12 residues. In germline, CDR1 is SQVTM, CDR2 ANQGSEA. Trimming left V 5 bases short and J 3 bases short, with 10 bases between. The CDR3 spells CSVLGEDYGYTF. Here the CDR3 DNA reads TGCAGCGTTCTTGGGGAAGACTATGGCTACACCTTC.

The chain couples TRBV7-9 to TRBJ2-1, with D hard to call. The CDR3 totals 11 residues. Per the germline V gene, CDR1 is SEHNR and CDR2 is FQNEAQ (reference sequence). Trimming shortened V by 5 bases and J by 9 bases, and 8 bases separated the two germline ends. CDR3 coding DNA: TGTGCCAGCAGCCCGCTAGGTGAGCAGTTCTTC. This gives the protein CASSPLGEQFF. Combining the CDR3 with reference TRBV7-9 and TRBJ2-1 gives the whole variable domain DTGVSQNPRHKITKRGQNVTFRCDPISEHNRLYWYRQTLGQGPEFLTYFQNEAQLEKSRLLSDRFSAERPKGSFSTLEIQRTEQGDSAMYLCASSPLGEQFFGPGTRLTVL.

The chain joins TRBV28 to TRBJ1-3; 7 bases fit TRBD1. The germline CDR1 and CDR2 sequences are MDHEN and SYDVKM. The CDR3 spans 14 residues. The ends lost 5 bases at V and 7 bases at J; junction bases unmatched: 8. This chain's CDR3 is CASSPQGGTNTIYF. Here the CDR3 DNA reads TGTGCCAGCAGTCCCCAGGGGGGGACGAACACCATATATTTT.

CDR3 in DNA: TGTGCCGTGGGTGAGGCCCACGGTTCTATGAACACTGAAGCTTTCTTT. This gives the protein CAVGEAHGSMNTEAFF. This chain uses TRBV19 with TRBJ1-1; no definite D call. The CDR3 runs 16 residues. The V gene lost 11 bases and the J gene lost 0 bases, with 22 bases spanning the gap. CDR1 LNHDA and CDR2 SQIVND come from the germline V gene (reference sequence).

This clonotype was observed a single time. V usage is TRBV30 and J usage is TRBJ1-1; D is possibly TRBD1 (6 bases). The CDR3 consists of 12 residues. V was pared by 0 bases and J by 9 bases, with 11 bases between. From germline, CDR1 is GTSNPN and CDR2 SVGIG (reference sequence). CDR3 in amino acids: CAWSVLGGKAFF. The CDR3 DNA sequence: TGTGCCTGGAGTGTACTAGGGGGAAAAGCTTTCTTT.